This T cell receptor (beta chain) was recorded in a study of blood T cells in healthy people across ages. V lost 3 bases to trimming and J lost 5 bases, with 8 bases between them. The CDR3 covers 12 residues. CDR1 and CDR2 from the germline V gene are ENHRY and SYGVKD. Study-level points and caveats: Both naive CD4+ cell counts and diversity were greater in long-lived donors than in aged donors.

Of note for this clonotype: Its antigen is currently unknown. A read error may explain this, as a much larger clone is one base away.

For every donor, a draw yielded 7.5 to 10 milliliters of peripheral blood. Together with a sample-barcoded 5' primer, a J-beta primer mix was included in a second PCR lasting roughly 6 to 12 cycles. MiXCR, applied by TCRdb to the 5' RACE reads, yields one record per CDR3 protein. The data contain 650,000 or so distinct CDR3 sequences, over 40% of them singletons. The clonotype originates from a woman aged 80 or over in good health. V is TRBV10-3 and J is TRBJ2-7; maybe TRBD2 (6 bases). The specimen was blood. The CDR3 DNA reads TGTGCCATCAGTGATTGGAGGGACGAGCAGTACTTC. Its protein is CAISDWRDEQYF.